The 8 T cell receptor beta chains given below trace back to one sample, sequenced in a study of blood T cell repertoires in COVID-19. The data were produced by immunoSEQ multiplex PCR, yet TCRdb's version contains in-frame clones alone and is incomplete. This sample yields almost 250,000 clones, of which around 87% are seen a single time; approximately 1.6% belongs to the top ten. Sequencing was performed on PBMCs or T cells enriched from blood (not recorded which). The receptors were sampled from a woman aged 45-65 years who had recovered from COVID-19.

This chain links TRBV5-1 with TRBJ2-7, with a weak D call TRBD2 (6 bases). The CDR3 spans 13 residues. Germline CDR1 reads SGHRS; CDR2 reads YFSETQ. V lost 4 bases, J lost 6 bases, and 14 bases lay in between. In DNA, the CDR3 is TGCGCCAGCAGCCCCCGGTCGGAGGGCGAGCAGTACTTC. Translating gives CASSPRSEGEQYF.

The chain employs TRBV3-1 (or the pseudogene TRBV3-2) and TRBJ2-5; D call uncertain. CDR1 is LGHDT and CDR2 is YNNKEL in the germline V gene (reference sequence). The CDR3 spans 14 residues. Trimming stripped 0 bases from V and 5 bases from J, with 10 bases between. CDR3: CASSQDLAGETQYF. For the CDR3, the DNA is TGTGCCAGCAGCCAAGACCTTGCTGGCGAGACCCAGTACTTC.

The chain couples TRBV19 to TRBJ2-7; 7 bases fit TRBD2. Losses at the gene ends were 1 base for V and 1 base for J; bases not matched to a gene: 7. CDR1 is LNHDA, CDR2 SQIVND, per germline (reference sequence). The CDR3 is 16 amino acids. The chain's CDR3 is CASSIGRGEGSYEQYF. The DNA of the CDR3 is TGTGCCAGTAGTATAGGCCGCGGGGAGGGGTCCTACGAGCAGTACTTC. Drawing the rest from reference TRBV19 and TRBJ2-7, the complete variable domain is DGGITQSPKYLFRKEGQNVTLSCEQNLNHDAMYWYRQDPGQGLRLIYYSQIVNDFQKGDIAEGYSVSREKKESFPLTVTSAQKNPTAFYLCASSIGRGEGSYEQYFGPGTRLTVT.

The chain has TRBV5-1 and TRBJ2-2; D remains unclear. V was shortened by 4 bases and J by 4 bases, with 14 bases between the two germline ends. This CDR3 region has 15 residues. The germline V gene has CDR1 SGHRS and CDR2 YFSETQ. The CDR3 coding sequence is TGCGCCAGCAGCCCAGAACGGTCGGGCACCGGGGAGCTGTTTTTT. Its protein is CASSPERSGTGELFF.

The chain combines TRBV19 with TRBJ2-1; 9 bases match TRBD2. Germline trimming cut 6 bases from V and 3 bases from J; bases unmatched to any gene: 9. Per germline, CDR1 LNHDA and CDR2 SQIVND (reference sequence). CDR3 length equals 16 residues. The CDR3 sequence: CASSGSGSLSYNEQFF. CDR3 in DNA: TGTGCCAGTAGCGGTAGCGGGAGTCTTAGCTACAATGAGCAGTTCTTC.

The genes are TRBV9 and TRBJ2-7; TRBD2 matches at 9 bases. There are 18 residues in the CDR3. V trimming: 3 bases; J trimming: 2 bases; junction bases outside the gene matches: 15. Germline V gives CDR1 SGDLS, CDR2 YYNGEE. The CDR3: CASSAGPPLAGIAYEQYF. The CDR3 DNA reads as TGTGCCAGCAGCGCCGGTCCCCCTCTAGCGGGAATCGCCTACGAGCAGTACTTC.

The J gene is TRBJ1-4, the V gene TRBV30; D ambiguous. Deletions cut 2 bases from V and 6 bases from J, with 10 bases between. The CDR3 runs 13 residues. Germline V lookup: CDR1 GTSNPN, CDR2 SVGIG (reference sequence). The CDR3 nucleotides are TGTGCCTGGAGTCAGGTCGCTGATGAAAAACTGTTTTTT. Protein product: CAWSQVADEKLFF.

The CDR3 DNA reads TGTGCCATCAGTGAGTCATGGGGGGTGGTGAACACTGAAGCTTTCTTT. Translated, it gives CAISESWGVVNTEAFF. This rearrangement joins TRBV10-3 to TRBJ1-1, with D possibly TRBD1 on 5 matching bases. Germline assignment: CDR1 ENHRY and CDR2 SYGVKD. Trimming took off 0 bases at V and 0 bases at J, with 11 bases between the two ends. The CDR3 runs 16 residues.